This entry describes one TCR beta chain. The target antigen is unknown. The data originate from a study of shared clonotypes between healthy human individuals. The study drew all its donors from Caucasian adults living in Nashville, Tennessee. Genomic DNA for unsorted samples was obtained from 70 million to 100 million PBMCs. TCRdb's table, derived via immunoSEQ multiplex PCR, lists solely in-frame clones and lacks some. The sample holds hundreds of thousands of clones; about 80% are singletons and the top ten take around 11%. Broader study findings: Genetic and exposure-history diversity was limited by the small donor number.

Germline V CDR1 and CDR2: SGHNT, YYREEE (reference sequence). The CDR3 is 15 amino acids. V dropped 0 bases and J dropped 0 bases, with 10 bases sitting between them. The gene calls are TRBV5-4 and TRBJ2-7; D tentatively reads TRBD1 or TRBD2 (6 bases each). The TCR sequence derives from a woman in her 40s in good health. Some clones in this sample may be carry-over from other donors' samples. Sequenced material: PBMCs. CDR3 bases: TGTGCCAGCAGCTTGGCACAGGGAGGCTCCTACGAGCAGTACTTC. The encoded protein is CASSLAQGGSYEQYF.